This T cell receptor (beta chain) was profiled in a study of blood T cell repertoires in COVID-19. In the study overall: The United States, Italy and Spain provided the acute and convalescent COVID-19 samples. T cells, B-cell-depleted T cells, or PBMCs provided the cDNA or gDNA that served as material.

How the authors handled the data: Researchers report that nucleated cell counts were estimated from reference gene primer amplification. TCRdb keeps only in-frame clones here, not all; method: immunoSEQ multiplex PCR. That table supplies the V and J calls and clone size; D and trimming were determined from the DNA. The repertoire holds more than 150,000 clones, with around nine tenths as singletons. Per germline, CDR1 MDHEN and CDR2 SYDVKM. This CDR3 spans 14 amino acids. The V end was cut by 6 bases, the J end by 2 bases, with 13 bases between. The source material was peripheral blood. The receptor was derived from a man aged 45-60 years with acute or convalescent COVID-19. The chain recombines TRBV28 with TRBJ1-1; D not resolved. This CDR3 is CASRSTGINTEAFF. The DNA of the CDR3 is TGTGCCAGCAGATCCACGGGGATCAACACTGAAGCTTTCTTT.